These T cell receptor beta chains were read from a single sample in a study of response to subunit inactivated influenza vaccine. TCRdb used MiXCR to reprocess the RT-PCR reads, holding one entry per CDR3 protein. The sample gives around 200,000 distinct CDR3 sequences, about an eighth of which show up once; 25% to 30% is in the top ten. This same sample was also part of a study on T cells expressing NK-cell markers.

The sequenced sample was CD8+ T cells sorted from PBMCs, obtained roughly 12 days after vaccination. These receptors all come from a man aged 45-65 years who received an inactivated influenza vaccine. Both conserved end residues are part of each CDR3. A D gene is named only where the DNA matches it firmly. Rows may omit the clone size; those that give it use once, few, many or a size class.

V,J,D,size,CDR3,DNA
TRBV7-7,TRBJ1-5,TRBD1,few,CASSGGTATRRQPQHF,TGTGCTAGCAGCGGCGGGACAGCCACGCGGCGTCAGCCCCAGCATTTT
TRBV9,TRBJ2-1,NA,NA,CASSESGNYNEQFF,TGTGCCAGCAGCGAGAGCGGTAATTACAATGAGCAGTTCTTC
TRBV15,TRBJ1-1,NA,few,CATSRDGLPTEAFF,TGTGCCACCAGCAGAGATGGGCTACCCACTGAAGCTTTCTTT
TRBV29-1,TRBJ2-7,TRBD1,NA,CSVSTGSTYEQYF,TGCAGCGTTTCGACAGGGTCTACCTACGAGCAGTACTTC
TRBV2,TRBJ2-5,TRBD2,NA,CASSDSSGGGETQYF,TGTGCCAGCAGCGACTCTAGCGGGGGAGGGGAGACCCAGTACTTC
TRBV27,TRBJ2-1,NA,few,CASSASWGELPYEQFF,TGTGCCAGCAGTGCGAGCTGGGGGGAACTGCCGTATGAGCAGTTCTTC
TRBV19,TRBJ1-1,NA,few,CASSSWGVSNTEAFF,TGTGCCAGTAGTTCCTGGGGAGTGTCAAACACTGAAGCTTTCTTT
TRBV29-1,TRBJ2-4,NA,few,CSVAQGMQNIQYF,TGCAGCGTTGCTCAGGGGATGCAAAACATTCAGTACTTC
TRBV27,TRBJ1-6,TRBD1,once,CASSFGTVGGYSPLHF,TGTGCCAGCAGTTTTGGGACAGTCGGAGGGTATTCACCCCTCCACTTT
TRBV2,TRBJ1-5,NA,NA,CASSESGGRGQPQHF,TGTGCCAGCAGTGAAAGTGGAGGTCGGGGTCAGCCCCAGCATTTT
TRBV10-3,TRBJ2-3,NA,NA,CAISDLAEVTDTQYF,TGTGCCATCAGTGACCTAGCTGAGGTCACAGATACGCAGTATTTT
TRBV25-1,TRBJ2-5,NA,NA,CASSDYGTMQETQYF,TGTGCCAGCAGTGATTATGGGACGATGCAAGAGACCCAGTACTTC
TRBV6-5,TRBJ2-5,NA,NA,CASSYPRDVGGETQYF,TGTGCCAGCAGTTACCCCCGGGACGTGGGTGGAGAGACCCAGTACTTC
TRBV3-1,TRBJ2-1,TRBD2,NA,CASSLGLAGGLRHEQFF,TGTGCCAGCAGCTTAGGGCTAGCGGGAGGGCTGAGGCATGAGCAGTTCTTC
TRBV4-3,TRBJ2-7,NA,many,CASSQDGGVYEQYF,TGCGCCAGCAGCCAAGATGGTGGAGTTTACGAGCAGTACTTC
TRBV6-2/TRBV6-3,TRBJ2-7,NA,NA,CASSPGAHEQYF,TGTGCCAGCAGCCCCGGCGCACACGAGCAGTACTTC
TRBV10-3,TRBJ2-7,TRBD2,many,CAIRREGGPSYEQYF,TGTGCCATCAGGAGGGAGGGAGGGCCCTCCTACGAGCAGTACTTC
TRBV4-3,TRBJ1-5,NA,few,CASSQEGGGQPQHF,TGCGCCAGCAGCCAAGAAGGGGGGGGTCAGCCCCAGCATTTT
TRBV12-3/TRBV12-4,TRBJ2-2,NA,few,CASTQTGELFF,TGTGCCAGCACTCAAACCGGGGAGCTGTTTTTT
TRBV11-2,TRBJ2-7,TRBD1,NA,CASATGGSYEQYF,TGTGCCAGTGCGACAGGGGGCTCCTACGAGCAGTACTTC
TRBV4-3,TRBJ2-3,NA,NA,CASSQGFARGRADTQYF,TGCGCCAGCAGCCAAGGGTTTGCGCGGGGGCGGGCAGATACGCAGTATTTT
TRBV9,TRBJ2-7,NA,NA,CASSVATERTYEQYF,TGTGCCAGCAGCGTAGCTACGGAGAGAACCTACGAGCAGTACTTC
TRBV27,TRBJ1-2,NA,NA,CASSYHSTYGYTF,TGTGCCAGCAGTTATCACAGCACCTATGGCTACACCTTC
TRBV11-1,TRBJ2-7,TRBD2,NA,CASSLALAGGPIRNEQYF,TGTGCCAGCAGCTTAGCCCTAGCGGGAGGGCCCATCCGGAACGAGCAGTACTTC
TRBV12-3/TRBV12-4,TRBJ2-1,NA,many,CASNYIPGRRSYNEQFF,TGTGCCAGCAATTATATACCCGGCCGTCGCTCCTACAATGAGCAGTTCTTC
TRBV14,TRBJ2-1,NA,NA,CASSHRTIPEQFF,TGTGCCAGCAGCCATAGGACTATTCCTGAGCAGTTCTTC
TRBV6-2/TRBV6-3,TRBJ2-1,NA,NA,CASSYTGRNEQFF,TGTGCCAGCAGTTACACAGGAAGGAATGAGCAGTTCTTC
TRBV15,TRBJ2-1,NA,many,CATSPGRASYNEQFF,TGTGCCACCAGCCCCGGCAGGGCCTCCTACAATGAGCAGTTCTTC
TRBV21-1,TRBJ2-7,NA,once,CASRRDRGRSLSYEQYF,TGTGCCAGCAGGCGGGACAGGGGGCGCTCCCTCTCCTACGAGCAGTACTTC
TRBV6-1,TRBJ1-2,TRBD1,NA,CASGTGGAWRGYTF,TGTGCCAGCGGTACAGGGGGCGCGTGGCGTGGCTACACCTTC
TRBV5-6,TRBJ2-1,TRBD2,few,CASRRGLAGGQSSYNEQFF,TGTGCCAGCAGGAGGGGACTAGCGGGGGGTCAAAGCTCCTACAATGAGCAGTTCTTC
TRBV15,TRBJ2-5,TRBD2,NA,CATSSQRGRGETQYF,TGTGCCACCAGCAGCCAGCGGGGGCGGGGAGAGACCCAGTACTTC
TRBV16,TRBJ2-5,NA,NA,CASRDSPQETQYF,TGTGCCAGCAGAGACAGTCCTCAAGAGACCCAGTACTTC
TRBV12-3/TRBV12-4,TRBJ2-2,TRBD2,many,CASSSNRDYHTGELFF,TGTGCCAGCAGTTCAAACCGGGACTATCACACCGGGGAGCTGTTTTTT
TRBV7-6,TRBJ1-5,TRBD1,few,CASSPWTGELRNQPQHF,TGTGCCAGCAGCCCCTGGACAGGGGAATTACGCAATCAGCCCCAGCATTTT
TRBV7-9,TRBJ2-7,TRBD1,many,CASLGDRDNPYEQYF,TGTGCCTCTTTGGGGGACAGGGATAATCCCTACGAGCAGTACTTC
TRBV6-2/TRBV6-3,TRBJ2-1,NA,few,CASKIGNEQFF,TGTGCCAGCAAAATCGGCAATGAGCAGTTCTTC
TRBV7-2,TRBJ2-5,TRBD2,few,CASSLEREGLQETQYF,TGTGCCAGCAGCTTAGAACGGGAGGGCCTTCAAGAGACCCAGTACTTC
TRBV27,TRBJ2-7,NA,few,CASSPLGDSYEQYF,TGTGCCAGCAGTCCCCTAGGGGATTCCTACGAGCAGTACTTC
TRBV6-2/TRBV6-3,TRBJ2-3,NA,NA,CASSYSIDTPPDTQYF,TGTGCCAGCAGTTATTCTATAGATACCCCACCGGATACGCAGTATTTT
TRBV6-1,TRBJ1-1,NA,NA,CASSPDRFFMNTEAFF,TGTGCCAGCAGTCCTGACAGGTTCTTCATGAACACTGAAGCTTTCTTT
TRBV12-3/TRBV12-4,TRBJ1-1,TRBD1,NA,CASGPGQGLHTEAFF,TGTGCCAGCGGTCCGGGACAGGGGTTACACACTGAAGCTTTCTTT
TRBV6-1,TRBJ2-1,TRBD1,few,CASSPVTGAPYNEQFF,TGTGCCAGCAGTCCAGTGACAGGGGCCCCCTACAATGAGCAGTTCTTC
TRBV14,TRBJ2-6,TRBD1,NA,CASSQPGQGANGANVLTF,TGTGCCAGCAGCCAACCGGGACAGGGGGCTAATGGGGCCAACGTCCTGACTTTC
TRBV7-9,TRBJ1-5,NA,NA,CASSLSSGEGQPQHF,TGTGCCAGCAGCTTATCAAGTGGGGAGGGGCAGCCCCAGCATTTT
TRBV2,TRBJ2-1,TRBD2,many,CASSAGLSSYNEQFF,TGTGCCAGCAGTGCGGGACTAAGCTCCTACAATGAGCAGTTCTTC
TRBV6-5,TRBJ1-1,NA,NA,CTSSYSSSMNTEAFF,TGTACCAGCAGTTACTCTTCCAGTATGAACACTGAAGCTTTCTTT
TRBV7-9,TRBJ2-2,NA,many,CASSPRASYSGELFF,TGTGCCAGCAGCCCCAGAGCCTCGTATTCCGGGGAGCTGTTTTTT
TRBV6-5,TRBJ1-1,NA,NA,CASAGAGTEAFF,TGTGCCAGCGCCGGGGCGGGCACTGAAGCTTTCTTT
TRBV2,TRBJ2-7,NA,NA,CASLSSYEQYF,TGTGCCAGCCTAAGCTCCTACGAGCAGTACTTC
TRBV9,TRBJ2-7,TRBD1,few,CASSVADRGRYEQYF,TGTGCCAGCAGCGTTGCGGACAGGGGGCGATACGAGCAGTACTTC
TRBV10-3,TRBJ2-2,NA,NA,CAISEMNTGELFF,TGTGCCATCAGTGAGATGAACACCGGGGAGCTGTTTTTT
TRBV4-3,TRBJ2-3,NA,NA,CASSQDGVGMGDTQYF,TGCGCCAGCAGCCAAGATGGGGTTGGGATGGGAGATACGCAGTATTTT
TRBV4-3,TRBJ2-1,TRBD1,NA,CASSQTGQGAFNEQFF,TGCGCCAGCAGCCAAACCGGACAGGGGGCATTCAATGAGCAGTTCTTC
TRBV7-2,TRBJ2-2,TRBD1,NA,CASSLGQGRILGELFF,TGTGCCAGCAGCTTAGGACAGGGGCGGATTTTAGGGGAGCTGTTTTTT
TRBV15,TRBJ2-1,NA,many,CATSPAMQSYNEQFF,TGTGCCACCAGCCCCGCGATGCAATCCTACAATGAGCAGTTCTTC
TRBV9,TRBJ2-1,NA,NA,CASSVGSSDNEQFF,TGTGCCAGCAGCGTAGGCTCTAGTGACAATGAGCAGTTCTTC
TRBV11-2,TRBJ2-7,NA,few,CASSFHGRSSYEQYF,TGTGCCAGCAGCTTCCATGGCAGGAGCTCCTACGAGCAGTACTTC
TRBV12-3/TRBV12-4,TRBJ2-6,NA,NA,CASTLQPLVAGANVLTF,TGTGCCAGCACCCTACAACCCCTAGTAGCTGGGGCCAACGTCCTGACTTTC